The 17 T cell receptor beta chains presented below share a single source sample, sequenced in a study of blood T cell repertoires in COVID-19. The assay was immunoSEQ multiplex PCR, and TCRdb's table has in-frame clones only and misses some. In the table there are about 460,000 clones, 80% to 90% of which are singletons. Sequenced input: PBMCs or T cells enriched from blood (not recorded which). The receptors come from a woman aged 55-69 years who had recovered from COVID-19.

The chain carries TRBV7-9 and TRBJ1-4, with TRBD1 matching 7 bases. Losses at the gene ends were 2 bases for V and 0 bases for J; bases not matched to a gene: 3. The CDR3 covers 16 residues. The germline V gene has CDR1 SEHNR and CDR2 FQNEAQ (reference sequence). The CDR3: CASSLMGQPTNEKLFF. In DNA form, the CDR3 reads TGTGCCAGCAGCTTAATGGGACAGCCAACTAATGAAAAACTGTTTTTT.

The rearrangement links TRBV27 to TRBJ1-5; TRBD1 agrees at 9 bases. In germline, CDR1 is MNHEY, CDR2 SMNVEV (reference sequence). The CDR3 consists of 16 residues. V dropped 2 bases and J dropped 6; count of bases not matched to a gene: 8. The CDR3 sequence is CASSLKAGTGTQPQHF. CDR3 nucleotides: TGTGCCAGCAGTTTAAAGGCGGGGACAGGGACTCAGCCCCAGCATTTT.

The chain combines TRBV2 with TRBJ2-1; D is unresolved. Germline V gene lookup returns CDR1 SNHLY and CDR2 FYNNEI. Trimming removed 3 bases from V and 8 bases from J, with 5 bases in between. This CDR3 has 11 amino acids. This chain's CDR3 is CASSDRHEQFF. CDR3 DNA sequence: TGTGCCAGCAGTGATCGTCATGAGCAGTTCTTC.

The genes are TRBV5-4 and TRBJ2-3, with 14 bases fitting TRBD2. The CDR3 runs 18 residues. With 4 bases clipped from V and 2 bases from J, the junction kept 9 bases outside the gene matches. In germline, CDR1 is SGHNT, CDR2 YYREEE (reference sequence). The CDR3, as DNA: TGTGCCAGCAGCGACGCGACTAGCGGGGGGGTTAACACAGATACGCAGTATTTT. Its protein product is CASSDATSGGVNTDTQYF. Drawing the rest from reference TRBV5-4 and TRBJ2-3, the complete variable domain is ETGVTQSPTHLIKTRGQQVTLRCSSQSGHNTVSWYQQALGQGPQFIFQYYREEENGRGNFPPRFSGLQFPNYSSELNVNALELDDSALYLCASSDATSGGVNTDTQYFGPGTRLTVL.

The chain links TRBV12-3 or TRBV12-4 to TRBJ1-2; TRBD1 aligns across 7 bases. The trim removed 5 bases at V and 4 bases at J, leaving 4 bases unmatched. The CDR3 is 13 residues long. CDR3 amino acids: CASSPGGRYGYTF. The CDR3 nucleotides read TGTGCCAGCAGTCCAGGGGGACGCTATGGCTACACCTTC.

The V gene is TRBV19, the J gene TRBJ1-4; possible D gene TRBD1, 5 bases. V lost 5 bases, J lost 0 bases, and 13 bases lay in between. This CDR3 region has 16 residues. The V gene's germline CDR1 is LNHDA and CDR2 SQIVND (reference sequence). The CDR3 DNA reads TGTGCCAGTAGTGCGACAGTTAGGGCAACTAATGAAAAACTGTTTTTT. Its protein is CASSATVRATNEKLFF.

The genes are TRBV6-7 and TRBJ2-1; D is uncertain. TRBV6-7 qualifies as an ORF whose function is uncertain. Trimming took 1 base from V and 4 from J, leaving 8 bases between them. CDR3 length: 14 residues. CDR3 in amino acids: CASSYCDIYNEQFF. DNA for the CDR3: TGTGCCAGCAGTTACTGCGACATTTACAATGAGCAGTTCTTC.

The CDR3 DNA reads as TGTGCCAGCAGCACCAACAGGGCCAATGAGCAGTTCTTC. It specifies CASSTNRANEQFF. The chain carries TRBV9 and TRBJ2-1; perhaps TRBD1 as D (6 bases). This CDR3 is built from 13 residues. Trimming took 4 bases from V and 6 from J, leaving 11 bases between them. Germline V lookup: CDR1 SGDLS, CDR2 YYNGEE.

The chain joins TRBV19 to TRBJ2-7, with 7 positions matching TRBD1. The CDR3 loop spans 14 amino acids. From germline, CDR1 is LNHDA and CDR2 SQIVND (reference sequence). V lost 4 bases and J lost 6; bases outside the gene matches: 9. The CDR3 region is CASSTRDRLLEQYF. DNA of the CDR3: TGTGCCAGTAGTACCCGGGACAGACTACTCGAGCAGTACTTC.

The V call is TRBV7-9, the J call TRBJ2-7, with 8 bases aligning to TRBD1. With 2 bases clipped from V and 3 bases from J, the junction kept 6 bases outside the gene matches. From germline, CDR1 is SEHNR and CDR2 FQNEAQ (reference sequence). This CDR3 is built from 15 residues. This chain's CDR3 is CASSLSQGQGYEQYF. CDR3 DNA sequence: TGTGCCAGCAGCTTATCACAAGGACAGGGCTACGAGCAGTACTTC.

This clone has a handful of counts. The chain uses TRBV2 and TRBJ2-7, with D possibly matching TRBD1 (6 bases). This CDR3 region has 12 residues. Germline lookup yields CDR1 SNHLY and CDR2 FYNNEI. The V gene lost 6 bases and the J gene lost 3 bases, with 9 bases spanning the gap. CDR3 in amino acids: CASREQGYEQYF. CDR3 sequence (DNA): TGTGCCAGCAGGGAACAGGGCTACGAGCAGTACTTC.

As regards this clone: The same CDR3 is also encoded by other DNA sequences in this sample. The chain uses TRBV19 and TRBJ1-6; D is uncertain. This CDR3 comprises 13 residues. Per the germline V gene, CDR1 is LNHDA and CDR2 is SQIVND (reference sequence). V dropped 1 base and J dropped 5 bases, with 3 bases sitting between them. DNA for the CDR3: TGTGCCAGTAGTATAGCGGATAATTCACCCCTCCACTTT. Its translation is CASSIADNSPLHF. Variable domain in full (rest from reference TRBV19 and TRBJ1-6): DGGITQSPKYLFRKEGQNVTLSCEQNLNHDAMYWYRQDPGQGLRLIYYSQIVNDFQKGDIAEGYSVSREKKESFPLTVTSAQKNPTAFYLCASSIADNSPLHFGNGTRLTVT.

This clone was observed a single time. The V and J genes are TRBV29-1 and TRBJ2-2; D possibly corresponds to TRBD1 (6 bases). The ends were cut back, 6 bases at V and 4 bases at J, with 9 bases in the middle. The CDR3 runs to 12 residues. CDR1 SQVTM and CDR2 ANQGSEA come from the germline V gene. This chain's CDR3 is CSVQGGTGELFF. The CDR3 region has the DNA TGCAGCGTCCAAGGGGGCACCGGGGAGCTGTTTTTT.

V gene TRBV10-1 combines with J gene TRBJ2-3; 11 nucleotides agree with TRBD2. The CDR3 is 15 residues long. Germline V gene data show CDR1 as WNHNN and CDR2 as SYGVQD (reference sequence). V lost 6 bases and J lost 0; bases outside the gene matches: 2. CDR3 in amino acids: CASSRLAGSTDTQYF. The CDR3 region has the DNA TGCGCCAGCAGCCGACTAGCGGGGAGCACAGATACGCAGTATTTT.

The rearrangement joins TRBV6-5 to TRBJ1-1, with D tentatively TRBD1 (5 bases). The germline V gene encodes CDR1 MNHEY and CDR2 SVGAGI. V was cut by 5 bases and J by 4 bases, with 17 bases left in between. The CDR3 loop spans 15 amino acids. The CDR3 sequence: CASSPRGGVGTEAFF. DNA of the CDR3: TGTGCCAGCAGTCCTCGGGGGGGGGTTGGCACTGAAGCTTTCTTT.

The rearrangement uses TRBV3-1 (or the pseudogene TRBV3-2) and TRBJ1-2, with no clear D. Germline CDR1 is LGHDT and CDR2 is YNNKEL (reference sequence). V lost 4 bases, J lost 8 bases, and 8 bases lay in between. This CDR3 contains 11 residues. DNA of the CDR3: TGTGCCAGCAGCCCGGGGTTAGGCTACACCTTC. Translated: CASSPGLGYTF.

The chain recombines TRBV7-6 with TRBJ1-1, with 9 bases lining up with TRBD1. Germline V gene lookup returns CDR1 SGHVS and CDR2 FNYEAQ. There are 18 residues in the CDR3. The ends lost 4 bases at V and 3 bases at J; junction bases unmatched: 15. The CDR3 spells CASSSPRGQGYPDTEAFF. CDR3 nucleotides: TGTGCCAGCAGCTCCCCCAGGGGACAGGGCTATCCGGACACTGAAGCTTTCTTT.